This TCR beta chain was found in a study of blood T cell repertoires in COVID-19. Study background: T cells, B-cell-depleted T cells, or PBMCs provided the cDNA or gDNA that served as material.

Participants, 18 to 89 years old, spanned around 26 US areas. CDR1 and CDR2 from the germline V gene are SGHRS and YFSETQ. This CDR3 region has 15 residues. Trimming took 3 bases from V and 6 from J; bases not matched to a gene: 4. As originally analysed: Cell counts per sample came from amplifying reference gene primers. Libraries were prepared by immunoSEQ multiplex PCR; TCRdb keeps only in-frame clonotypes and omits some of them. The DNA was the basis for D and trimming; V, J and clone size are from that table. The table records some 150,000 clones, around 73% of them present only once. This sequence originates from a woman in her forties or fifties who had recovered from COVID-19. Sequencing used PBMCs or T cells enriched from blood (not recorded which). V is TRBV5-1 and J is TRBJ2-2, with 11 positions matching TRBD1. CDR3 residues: CASSYGQGAAGELFF. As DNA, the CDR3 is TGCGCCAGCAGCTACGGACAGGGGGCGGCCGGGGAGCTGTTTTTT.